These T cell receptor beta chains were read from a single sample in a study of beta chain features in type 1 diabetes. Generated by immunoSEQ multiplex PCR, the TCRdb table keeps only in-frame clones and is missing some. Of 630,000 or so clones in the sample, roughly 13% were seen once. The material sequenced was naive CD4+ T cells from blood. These TCRs come from a man younger than 35 with type 1 diabetes. The CDR3 runs from the conserved cysteine through the conserved F or W. A D gene is named only where the DNA matches it firmly. Clone size is given for some rows only: seen once, a few or many times, or a class if the clone is expanded.

CDR3 length	D gene	clone size	V gene	J gene	CDR3 protein	CDR3 DNA
16	TRBD1	few	TRBV13	TRBJ2-7	CASSWRDRAFIDEQYF	TGTGCCAGCAGCTGGCGAGACAGGGCTTTTATTGACGAGCAGTACTTC
15	TRBD1	NA	TRBV6-5	TRBJ1-2	CASSKPGQPNYGYTF	TGTGCCAGCAGTAAACCGGGACAGCCGAACTATGGCTACACCTTC
12	TRBD2	NA	TRBV30	TRBJ2-3	CAWGGRADTQYF	TGTGCCTGGGGCGGGAGGGCAGATACGCAGTATTTT
17	NA	NA	TRBV11-1	TRBJ2-3	CASSLGYGRGGSDTQYF	TGTGCCAGCAGCTTAGGATACGGCAGGGGAGGATCAGATACGCAGTATTTT
15	TRBD2	NA	TRBV29-1	TRBJ2-1	CSVAPLAGGFNEQFF	TGCAGCGTTGCCCCACTAGCGGGGGGATTCAATGAGCAGTTCTTC
15	NA	NA	TRBV19	TRBJ1-4	CASRLQAEGNEKLFF	TGTGCCAGTAGGCTCCAGGCCGAGGGGAATGAAAAACTGTTTTTT
14	TRBD2	NA	TRBV6-5	TRBJ2-1	CASGRTSGVNEQFF	TGTGCCAGCGGGAGAACTAGCGGGGTTAATGAGCAGTTCTTC
18	TRBD2	NA	TRBV27	TRBJ2-2	CASSLSRTSGGHTGELFF	TGTGCCAGCAGTTTATCCAGGACTAGCGGGGGCCACACCGGGGAGCTGTTTTTT
13	NA	NA	TRBV7-2	TRBJ1-2	CASSLVQIYGYTF	TGTGCCAGCAGCTTAGTACAGATCTATGGCTACACCTTC
14	NA	few	TRBV30	TRBJ2-1	CAWSVQKQYNEQFF	TGTGCCTGGAGTGTACAAAAACAGTACAATGAGCAGTTCTTC
15	TRBD1	NA	TRBV4-1	TRBJ1-1	CASSQSTGRFTEAFF	TGCGCCAGCAGCCAGTCGACAGGGCGTTTCACTGAAGCTTTCTTT
16	NA	few	TRBV10-3	TRBJ1-6	CAISEIESSYNSPLHF	TGTGCCATCAGTGAGATAGAGAGCTCCTATAATTCACCCCTCCACTTT
14	TRBD1	few	TRBV25-1	TRBJ1-4	CASSQTGVWEKLFF	TGTGCCAGCAGTCAGACAGGGGTATGGGAAAAACTGTTTTTT
11	NA	few	TRBV20-1	TRBJ2-2	CSAPEAGELFF	TGCAGTGCCCCAGAAGCCGGGGAGCTGTTTTTT
11	NA	few	TRBV2	TRBJ1-2	CASGRTEGYTF	TGTGCCAGCGGAAGAACGGAGGGCTACACCTTC
16	NA	NA	TRBV5-1	TRBJ2-2	CASSNRLSPNTGELFF	TGCGCCAGCAGCAACCGGCTGTCACCGAACACCGGGGAGCTGTTTTTT
14	NA	NA	TRBV30	TRBJ1-1	CAWSAAAKNTEAFF	TGTGCCTGGAGTGCGGCAGCAAAGAACACTGAAGCTTTCTTT
16	NA	once	TRBV18	TRBJ2-7	CASSPQGTVGSYEQYF	TGTGCCAGCTCACCACAGGGGACCGTCGGCTCCTACGAGCAGTACTTC
15	TRBD1	few	TRBV5-4	TRBJ2-7	CASSRAGTGVHEQYF	TGTGCCAGCAGTCGCGCCGGGACAGGGGTCCACGAGCAGTACTTC
14	NA	NA	TRBV4-3	TRBJ2-2	CASSQGGAGGELFF	TGCGCCAGCAGCCAAGGGGGGGCAGGCGGGGAGCTGTTTTTT
15	NA	few	TRBV7-3	TRBJ2-1	CASSFEFGSYNEQFF	TGTGCCAGCAGCTTCGAGTTCGGATCCTACAATGAGCAGTTCTTC
13	NA	NA	TRBV4-1	TRBJ2-7	CASSQVLGYEQYF	TGCGCCAGCAGCCAAGTTCTTGGCTACGAGCAGTACTTC
17	TRBD2	NA	TRBV11-3	TRBJ2-1	CASSTPGGEGSYNEQFF	TGTGCCAGCAGCACCCCGGGCGGGGAGGGCTCCTACAATGAGCAGTTCTTC
15	TRBD1	few	TRBV30	TRBJ2-6	CAWGITGAGANVLTF	TGTGCCTGGGGTATTACAGGGGCTGGGGCCAACGTCCTGACTTTC
14	NA	NA	TRBV11-2	TRBJ2-7	CASSQRDRAYEQYF	TGTGCCAGCAGCCAACGGGACCGAGCCTACGAGCAGTACTTC
14	NA	few	TRBV2	TRBJ1-4	CASLLDSTNEKLFF	TGTGCCAGCCTACTTGATTCTACTAATGAAAAACTGTTTTTT
14	NA	NA	TRBV27	TRBJ2-7	CASSRAHDGYEQYF	TGTGCCAGCAGCCGGGCCCATGATGGCTACGAGCAGTACTTC
14	NA	NA	TRBV9	TRBJ2-2	CASSGPGNTGELFF	TGTGCCAGCAGCGGTCCCGGGAACACCGGGGAGCTGTTTTTT
11	NA	NA	TRBV2	TRBJ2-1	CAETGGGEQFF	TGTGCCGAGACAGGCGGGGGTGAGCAGTTCTTC
14	NA	NA	TRBV15	TRBJ1-5	CATSRQGRNQPQHF	TGTGCCACCAGCAGACAGGGGCGCAATCAGCCCCAGCATTTT
14	NA	NA	TRBV19	TRBJ2-5	CASTPRSGQETQYF	TGTGCCAGTACGCCTAGGTCAGGACAGGAGACCCAGTACTTC
15	TRBD2	NA	TRBV30	TRBJ2-6	CAPIAGGSGANVLTF	TGTGCCCCCATAGCGGGAGGCTCTGGGGCCAACGTCCTGACTTTC
15	TRBD1	few	TRBV30	TRBJ2-3	CAWGGQTSRSDTQYF	TGTGCCTGGGGGGGACAGACCTCCCGTTCAGATACGCAGTATTTT
13	NA	few	TRBV5-5	TRBJ2-1	CASSLRGPNEQFF	TGTGCCAGCAGCTTGAGAGGCCCCAATGAGCAGTTCTTC
13	NA	few	TRBV18	TRBJ2-3	CASSPGVADTQYF	TGTGCCAGCTCACCCGGGGTAGCAGATACGCAGTATTTT
14	TRBD1	few	TRBV12-5	TRBJ1-2	CASGPGTGGYGYTF	TGTGCTAGTGGTCCGGGGACAGGGGGCTATGGCTACACCTTC